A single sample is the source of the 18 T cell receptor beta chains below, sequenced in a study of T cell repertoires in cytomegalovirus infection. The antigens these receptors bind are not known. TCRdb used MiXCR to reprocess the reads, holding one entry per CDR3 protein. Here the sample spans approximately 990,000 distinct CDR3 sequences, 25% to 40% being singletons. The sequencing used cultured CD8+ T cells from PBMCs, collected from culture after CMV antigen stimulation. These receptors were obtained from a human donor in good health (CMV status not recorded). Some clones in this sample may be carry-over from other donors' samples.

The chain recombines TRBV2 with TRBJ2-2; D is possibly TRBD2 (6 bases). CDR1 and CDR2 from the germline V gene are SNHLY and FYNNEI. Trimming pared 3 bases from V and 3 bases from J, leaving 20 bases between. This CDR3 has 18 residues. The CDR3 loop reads CASSDRKGSGSYTGELFF. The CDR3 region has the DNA TGTGCCAGCAGTGACAGGAAAGGTAGCGGTTCTTACACCGGGGAGCTGTTTTTT.

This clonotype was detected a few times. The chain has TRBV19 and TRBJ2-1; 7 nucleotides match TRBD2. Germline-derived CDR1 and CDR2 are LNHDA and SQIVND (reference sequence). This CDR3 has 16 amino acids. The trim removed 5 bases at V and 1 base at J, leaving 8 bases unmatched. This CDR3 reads CASSVTAGTSYNEQFF. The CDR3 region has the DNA TGTGCCAGTAGTGTTACAGCGGGAACTTCCTACAATGAGCAGTTCTTC.

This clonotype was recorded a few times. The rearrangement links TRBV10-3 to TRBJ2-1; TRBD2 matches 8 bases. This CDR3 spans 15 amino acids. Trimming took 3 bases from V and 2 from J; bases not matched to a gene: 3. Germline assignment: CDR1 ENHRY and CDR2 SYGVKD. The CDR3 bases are TGTGCCATCAGTGAAGCGGGGGCGGCCTACAATGAGCAGTTCTTC. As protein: CAISEAGAAYNEQFF.

The CDR3 bases are TGTGCCAGTAGTATGTCGGGAAGAACTGAAGCTTTCTTT. Translation gives CASSMSGRTEAFF. The chain links TRBV19 to TRBJ1-1; D not certain. In germline, CDR1 is LNHDA, CDR2 SQIVND (reference sequence). The CDR3 has 13 amino acids. Trimming removed 3 bases at V and 5 bases at J, with 10 bases between. Full variable domain (remainder filled in from reference TRBV19 and TRBJ1-1): DGGITQSPKYLFRKEGQNVTLSCEQNLNHDAMYWYRQDPGQGLRLIYYSQIVNDFQKGDIAEGYSVSREKKESFPLTVTSAQKNPTAFYLCASSMSGRTEAFFGQGTRLTVV.

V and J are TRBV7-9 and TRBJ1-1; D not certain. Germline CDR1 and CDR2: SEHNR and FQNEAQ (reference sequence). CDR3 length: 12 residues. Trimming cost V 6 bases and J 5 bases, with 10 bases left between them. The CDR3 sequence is CASRTVLTEAFF. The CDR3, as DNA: TGTGCCAGCAGGACCGTACTGACTGAAGCTTTCTTT.

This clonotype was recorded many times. The CDR3 region has the DNA TGTGCCAGCAGCTCCGGGGGGGCCGAGGGGGCCAACGTCCTGACTTTC. Translating it yields CASSSGGAEGANVLTF. This chain links TRBV7-8 with TRBJ2-6, with 8 bases lining up with TRBD2. Trimming took 4 bases from V and 4 from J; bases not matched to a gene: 6. This CDR3 contains 16 residues. Germline-derived CDR1 and CDR2 are SGHVS and FQNEAQ. Drawing the rest from reference TRBV7-8 and TRBJ2-6, the complete variable domain is GAGVSQSPRYKVAKRGQDVALRCDPISGHVSLFWYQQALGQGPEFLTYFQNEAQLDKSGLPSDRFFAERPEGSVSTLKIQRTQQEDSAVYLCASSSGGAEGANVLTFGAGSRLTVL.

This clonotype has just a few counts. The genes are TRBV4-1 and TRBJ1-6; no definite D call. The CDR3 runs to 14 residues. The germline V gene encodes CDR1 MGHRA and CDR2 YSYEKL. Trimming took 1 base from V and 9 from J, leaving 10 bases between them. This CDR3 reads CASSQVGVGSPLHF. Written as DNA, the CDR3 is TGCGCCAGCAGCCAAGTTGGGGTGGGTTCACCCCTCCACTTT.

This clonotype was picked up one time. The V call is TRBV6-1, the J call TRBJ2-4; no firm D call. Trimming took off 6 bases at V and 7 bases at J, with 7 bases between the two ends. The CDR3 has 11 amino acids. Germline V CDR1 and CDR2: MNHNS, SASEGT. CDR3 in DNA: TGTGCCAGCAGCCCCTCCAACATTCAGTACTTC. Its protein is CASSPSNIQYF.

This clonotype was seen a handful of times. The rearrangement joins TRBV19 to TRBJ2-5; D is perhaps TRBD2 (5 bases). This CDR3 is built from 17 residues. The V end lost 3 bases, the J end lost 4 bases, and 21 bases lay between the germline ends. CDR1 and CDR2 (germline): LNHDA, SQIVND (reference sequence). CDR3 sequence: CASSMKVGVPYRETQYF. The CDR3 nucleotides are TGTGCCAGTAGTATGAAGGTCGGGGTCCCTTACCGAGAGACCCAGTACTTC. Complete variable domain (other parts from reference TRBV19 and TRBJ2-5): DGGITQSPKYLFRKEGQNVTLSCEQNLNHDAMYWYRQDPGQGLRLIYYSQIVNDFQKGDIAEGYSVSREKKESFPLTVTSAQKNPTAFYLCASSMKVGVPYRETQYFGPGTRLLVL.

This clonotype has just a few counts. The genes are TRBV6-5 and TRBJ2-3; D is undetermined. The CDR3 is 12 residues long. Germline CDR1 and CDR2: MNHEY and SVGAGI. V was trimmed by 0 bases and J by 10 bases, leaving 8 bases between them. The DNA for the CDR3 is TGTGCCAGCAGTTACTCGGGGTCGGCGCAGTATTTT. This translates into CASSYSGSAQYF.

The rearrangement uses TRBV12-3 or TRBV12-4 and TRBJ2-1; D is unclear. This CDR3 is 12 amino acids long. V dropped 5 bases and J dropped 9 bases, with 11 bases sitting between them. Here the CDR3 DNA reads TGTGCCAGCAGTCCCTCGACCCCTGAGCAGTTCTTC. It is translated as CASSPSTPEQFF.

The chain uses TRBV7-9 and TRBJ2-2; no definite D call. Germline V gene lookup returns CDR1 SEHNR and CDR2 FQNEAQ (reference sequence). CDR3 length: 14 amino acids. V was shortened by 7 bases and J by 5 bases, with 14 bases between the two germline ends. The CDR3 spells CASTPPLGTGELFF. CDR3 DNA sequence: TGTGCCAGCACACCCCCTCTGGGAACCGGGGAGCTGTTTTTT.

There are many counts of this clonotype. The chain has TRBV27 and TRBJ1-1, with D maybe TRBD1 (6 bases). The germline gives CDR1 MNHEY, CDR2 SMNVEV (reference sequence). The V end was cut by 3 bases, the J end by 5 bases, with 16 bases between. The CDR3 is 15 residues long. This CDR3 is CASSFHGGAGTEAFF. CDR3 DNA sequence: TGTGCCAGCAGTTTCCACGGGGGCGCAGGTACTGAAGCTTTCTTT.

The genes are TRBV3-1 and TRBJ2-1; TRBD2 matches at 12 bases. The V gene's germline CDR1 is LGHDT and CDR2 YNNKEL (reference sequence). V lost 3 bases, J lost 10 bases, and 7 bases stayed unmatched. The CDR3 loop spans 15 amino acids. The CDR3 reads CASSHILAGGVEQFF. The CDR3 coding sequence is TGTGCCAGCAGCCATATACTAGCGGGGGGCGTAGAGCAGTTCTTC.

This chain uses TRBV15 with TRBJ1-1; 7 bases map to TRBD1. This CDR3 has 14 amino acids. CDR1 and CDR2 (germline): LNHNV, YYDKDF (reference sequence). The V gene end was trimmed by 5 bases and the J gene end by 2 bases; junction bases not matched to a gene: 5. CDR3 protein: CATSARDSNTEAFF. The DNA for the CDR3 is TGTGCCACCAGCGCAAGGGACAGCAACACTGAAGCTTTCTTT.

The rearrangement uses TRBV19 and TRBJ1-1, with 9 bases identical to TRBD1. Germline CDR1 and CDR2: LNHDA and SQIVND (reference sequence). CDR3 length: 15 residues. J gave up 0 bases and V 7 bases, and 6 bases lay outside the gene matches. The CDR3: CASKEDRGMNTEAFF. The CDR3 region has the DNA TGTGCCAGTAAGGAGGACAGGGGCATGAACACTGAAGCTTTCTTT.

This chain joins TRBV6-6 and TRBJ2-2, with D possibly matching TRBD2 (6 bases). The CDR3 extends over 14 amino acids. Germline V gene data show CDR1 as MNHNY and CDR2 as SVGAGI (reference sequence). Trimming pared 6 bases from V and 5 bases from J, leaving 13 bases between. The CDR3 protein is CASRPRAGTGELFF. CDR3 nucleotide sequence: TGTGCCAGCAGACCTCGTGCGGGGACCGGGGAGCTGTTTTTT.

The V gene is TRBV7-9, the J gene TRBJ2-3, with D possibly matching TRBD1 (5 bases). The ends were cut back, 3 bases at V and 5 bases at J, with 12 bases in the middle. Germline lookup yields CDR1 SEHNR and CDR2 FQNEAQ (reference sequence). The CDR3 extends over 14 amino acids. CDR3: CASSLEAGIDTQYF. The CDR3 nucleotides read TGTGCCAGCAGCTTGGAAGCAGGGATAGATACGCAGTATTTT.